A single sample is the source of the 16 T cell receptor beta chains below, sequenced in a study of radiotherapy plus CTLA-4 blockade in lung cancer. Repertoires were generated with immunoSEQ multiplex PCR, while TCRdb's copy carries only in-frame clones and drops some. Of tens of thousands of clones detected, roughly four fifths appear once; the ten largest clones hold 0.82%. Specimen: peripheral blood, collected from a patient treated with radiotherapy plus ipilimumab. Source of these receptors: a human donor with non-small cell lung cancer who had stable disease on radiotherapy plus ipilimumab.

The gene calls are TRBV6-5 and TRBJ2-2; D ambiguous. CDR1 MNHEY and CDR2 SVGAGI come from the germline V gene. Trimming cost V 5 bases and J 6 bases, with 16 bases left between them. The CDR3 runs 15 residues. The CDR3 loop reads CASSPPWGTPGELFF. CDR3 nucleotide sequence: TGTGCCAGCAGTCCTCCCTGGGGTACACCCGGGGAGCTGTTTTTT.

The chain has TRBV10-1 and TRBJ2-5; D remains unclear. Trimming removed 0 bases from V and 0 bases from J, with 5 bases in between. Germline V gene sequence: CDR1 WNHNN, CDR2 SYGVQD (reference sequence). The CDR3 length is 14 residues. The CDR3 spells CASSESQYQETQYF. The CDR3 DNA is TGCGCCAGCAGTGAGTCGCAGTACCAAGAGACCCAGTACTTC.

This clone appeared a few times. CDR3 nucleotide sequence: TGTGCCAGCAGTAAAAGGGGGGGCGGCCAATCCTACGAGCAGTACTTC. It encodes CASSKRGGGQSYEQYF. The rearrangement links TRBV21-1 to TRBJ2-7; the DNA was not compared with TRBD2, the D call given in the table. TRBV21-1 has pseudogene status. CDR3 size: 16 residues.

This chain uses TRBV6-1 with TRBJ2-7, with TRBD1 identical over 7 bases. CDR1 is MNHNS and CDR2 is SASEGT in the germline V gene. CDR3 size: 15 residues. The V segment lost 5 bases and the J segment 5 bases; nucleotides outside the gene matches: 12. CDR3 sequence (DNA): TGTGCCAGCAGTCTCTCAGGGGGTGCAGGGGACGAGCAGTACTTC. Residues: CASSLSGGAGDEQYF.

The chain links TRBV5-5 to TRBJ2-3; a weak D match, TRBD1 (6 bases). Trimming removed 0 bases at V and 5 bases at J, with 10 bases between. The CDR3 totals 14 residues. Germline CDR1 reads SGHKS; CDR2 reads YYEKEE (reference sequence). CDR3 bases: TGTGCCAGCAGCTTGGGGGGGCGCAGAGATACGCAGTATTTT. This gives the protein CASSLGGRRDTQYF.

The gene calls are TRBV11-3 and TRBJ2-2; TRBD1 agrees at 11 bases. Losses at the gene ends were 5 bases for V and 9 bases for J; bases not matched to a gene: 8. Germline CDR1 SGHNT, CDR2 YENEEA. This CDR3 has 15 residues. Here the CDR3 DNA reads TGTGCCAGCAGCCCACCCGGACAGGGGGCACGGGAGCTGTTTTTT. Residues: CASSPPGQGARELFF.

This chain connects TRBV18 to TRBJ1-2; 7 bases line up with TRBD1. Germline CDR1 and CDR2: KGHSH and LQKENI. The CDR3 runs 14 residues. The junction had 5 bases not matched to a gene; V was cut back by 5 bases and J by 2 bases. CDR3 region: CASSGDSTNYGYTF. CDR3 in DNA: TGTGCCAGCTCAGGGGACAGTACAAACTATGGCTACACCTTC.

The genes are TRBV6-1 and TRBJ2-3; TRBD2 matches at 12 bases. CDR1 and CDR2 (germline): MNHNS, SASEGT. The CDR3 is made up of 14 amino acids. The V and J ends lost 5 bases and 4 bases, in that order; junction bases with no gene match: 1. This CDR3 reads CASSRTSGADTQYF. CDR3 DNA sequence: TGTGCCAGCAGTAGGACTAGCGGGGCAGATACGCAGTATTTT.

The rearrangement links TRBV5-1 to TRBJ1-2, with D uncertain. V was shortened by 0 bases and J by 2 bases, with 14 bases between the two germline ends. The CDR3 loop spans 16 amino acids. Germline-derived CDR1 and CDR2 are SGHRS and YFSETQ. CDR3 protein: CASSLELVGGNYGYTF. CDR3 DNA sequence: TGCGCCAGCAGCTTGGAGTTGGTGGGAGGAAACTATGGCTACACCTTC.

V gene TRBV2 combines with J gene TRBJ2-3, with D perhaps being TRBD1 or TRBD2 (5 bases each). V gave up 1 base and J gave up 9 bases, with 11 bases separating them. Germline V gene data show CDR1 as SNHLY and CDR2 as FYNNEI. There are 13 residues in the CDR3. CDR3 DNA sequence: TGTGCCAGCAGTGAAGGGGGGTCTGGGACGCAGTATTTT. Amino acids: CASSEGGSGTQYF.

This chain connects TRBV29-1 to TRBJ2-3; unclear D gene. The CDR3 covers 11 residues. The V end was cut by 0 bases, the J end by 6 bases, with 4 bases between. Germline V gene lookup returns CDR1 SQVTM and CDR2 ANQGSEA. The CDR3 is CSVEEGDTQYF. The CDR3 DNA follows: TGCAGCGTTGAAGAGGGGGATACGCAGTATTTT.

This chain connects TRBV11-3 to TRBJ2-1; no reliable D call. Deletions cut 4 bases from V and 3 bases from J, with 7 bases between. The CDR3 is made up of 13 amino acids. CDR1 is SGHNT and CDR2 is YENEEA in the germline V gene. CDR3 DNA: TGTGCCAGCAGCTCCCGACTCTACAATGAGCAGTTCTTC. Translated: CASSSRLYNEQFF.

The CDR3 DNA reads TGTGCCAGCACAGACGGCTTCAATCAGCCCCAGCATTTT. It encodes CASTDGFNQPQHF. This chain joins TRBV7-9 and TRBJ1-5; D gene uncertain. The CDR3 has 13 amino acids. Trimming shortened V by 7 bases and J by 3 bases, and 10 bases separated the two germline ends. In germline, CDR1 is SEHNR, CDR2 FQNEAQ (reference sequence).

As to this clone: The sample holds other DNA sequences that translate to the same CDR3. The chain joins TRBV27 to TRBJ2-1; D ambiguous. The CDR3 has 16 residues. Germline CDR1 and CDR2: MNHEY and SMNVEV (reference sequence). V was cut by 5 bases and J by 0 bases, with 14 bases left in between. The CDR3 spells CASSPSGGSSYNEQFF. The CDR3 nucleotides read TGTGCCAGCAGTCCCTCTGGCGGCAGCTCCTACAATGAGCAGTTCTTC.

The chain combines TRBV19 with TRBJ1-1; TRBD1 matches 9 bases. The CDR3 is made up of 15 amino acids. Germline loops: CDR1 LNHDA, CDR2 SQIVND (reference sequence). V trimming: 5 bases; J trimming: 4 bases; junction bases outside the gene matches: 8. DNA for the CDR3: TGTGCCAGTAGTGGGCCGGGACAGGGATCCACTGAAGCTTTCTTT. Amino acids: CASSGPGQGSTEAFF.

The chain combines TRBV30 with TRBJ1-1; tentatively, D is TRBD1 (5 bases). V was cut by 3 bases and J by 3 bases, with 8 bases left in between. This CDR3 spans 12 amino acids. Germline assignment: CDR1 GTSNPN and CDR2 SVGIG (reference sequence). CDR3 nucleotides: TGTGCCTGGAGCGAACAGGACACTGAAGCTTTCTTT. It is translated as CAWSEQDTEAFF.